The present TCR beta chain was sequenced within a study of T-cell reconstitution after alpha-beta-depleted transplantation in children. Germline V gives CDR1 SQVTM, CDR2 ANQGSEA. The CDR3 is 13 residues long. V lost 4 bases and J lost 3, with 13 bases in between. Unique molecular identifiers were used in preparing the TCRbeta library. TCRdb re-called the PCR reads through MiXCR, storing one row per CDR3 protein. The sample records some 390,000 distinct CDR3 sequences, roughly 20% being singletons. This sequence was found in a human donor who donated a stem cell graft to a child with acute myeloid leukemia. This rearrangement joins TRBV29-1 to TRBJ2-7; tentatively, D is TRBD1 (6 bases). The sample consisted of PBMCs from the stem cell graft donor, taken from the stem cell graft. CDR3 in amino acids: CSVARGGSYEQYF. CDR3 coding DNA: TGCAGCGTTGCGCGAGGGGGAAGCTACGAGCAGTACTTC.